These 21 T cell receptor beta chains originate from one sample sequenced in a study of molecular identifiers for immune sequencing clone quantification. TCRdb reanalysed the PCR reads using MiXCR and keeps one entry per CDR3 protein. The sample contains roughly 630,000 distinct CDR3 sequences, about 25% of which appear only once. The sample consisted of naive CD8+ T cells from blood, with Jurkat cell RNA spiked in. Subset given: FACS-sorted CD8+CD4-CCR7+CD45RA+ naive T cells. The receptor source for this set is a human donor in good health. Some libraries in this study had Jurkat cell RNA spiked in.

This clonotype was seen only a few times. This chain links TRBV9 with TRBJ2-7; D is uncertain. Trimming pared 2 bases from V and 4 bases from J, leaving 10 bases between. There are 13 residues in the CDR3. Germline CDR1 and CDR2: SGDLS and YYNGEE. As DNA, the CDR3 is TGTGCCAGCAGCGTGGACCACGGGTACGAGCAGTACTTC. Its translation: CASSVDHGYEQYF.

With regard to this clonotype: Possible read error: a much larger clone is one base away. The chain links TRBV19 to TRBJ2-6; no reliable D call. The CDR3 is made up of 19 amino acids. In germline, CDR1 is LNHDA, CDR2 SQIVND (reference sequence). Written as DNA, the CDR3 is TGTGCCAGTTGTATAGACCTTGGGGTCGCCGCCTCTGGGGCCAACGTCCTGACTTTC. Its protein product is CASCIDLGVAASGANVLTF.

The table lists this clonotype with many counts. The V and J genes are TRBV20-1 and TRBJ1-5; D might be TRBD1 (5 bases). This CDR3 contains 17 residues. The germline CDR1 and CDR2 sequences are DFQATT and SNEGSKA (reference sequence). V was trimmed by 0 bases and J by 0 bases, leaving 15 bases between them. The DNA of the CDR3 is TGCAGTGCTAGAGATCCCACAGGCTGGTATAGCAATCAGCCCCAGCATTTT. This sequence encodes CSARDPTGWYSNQPQHF.

Notes on this clonotype: Since a much larger clone is just one base distant, this may be a read error. The chain joins TRBV9 to TRBJ2-2; perhaps TRBD1 as D (6 bases). Germline loops: CDR1 SGDLS, CDR2 YYNGEE. This CDR3 comprises 12 residues. Trimming left V 3 bases short and J 7 bases short, with 7 bases between. CDR3 region: CASSAGVGELFF. The CDR3 DNA reads as TGTGCCAGCAGCGCAGGGGTCGGGGAGCTGTTTTTT.

This clonotype was recorded at least ten times. The CDR3 spells CSAATSGTYEQYF. For the CDR3, the DNA is TGCAGTGCTGCGACTAGCGGGACTTACGAGCAGTACTTC. The chain combines TRBV20-1 with TRBJ2-7; the match to TRBD2 covers 11 bases. CDR1 and CDR2 (germline): DFQATT, SNEGSKA (reference sequence). The V and J ends lost 5 bases and 4 bases, in that order; junction bases with no gene match: 4. This CDR3 is built from 13 residues.

This clonotype was detected a few times. Because it lacks the conserved phenylalanine or tryptophan at the end, this CDR3 is likely a read error. The chain carries TRBV12-3 or TRBV12-4 and TRBJ2-7; 10 nucleotides align to TRBD2. J was trimmed by 0 bases and V by 7 bases; bases with no gene match: 6. This CDR3 has 15 amino acids. The CDR3 DNA sequence: TGTGCCAGCACCTGGAGCGGGGGGGCCTCCTACGAGCAGTACCTC. It translates to CASTWSGGASYEQYL.

This clonotype was observed a handful of times. The V call is TRBV7-9, the J call TRBJ2-3, with TRBD2 matching over 10 bases. Losses at the gene ends were 0 bases for V and 2 bases for J; bases not matched to a gene: 8. This CDR3 comprises 18 residues. Germline assignment: CDR1 SEHNR and CDR2 FQNEAQ (reference sequence). The chain's CDR3 is CASSLALRTSGYTDTQYF. The CDR3 DNA is TGTGCCAGCAGCTTAGCCCTCCGGACTAGCGGTTACACAGATACGCAGTATTTT.

This clonotype was detected many times. The chain uses TRBV7-9 and TRBJ1-1; 11 nucleotides line up with TRBD1. V was clipped by 5 bases and J by 3 bases; unmatched bases: 5. Germline loops: CDR1 SEHNR, CDR2 FQNEAQ (reference sequence). The CDR3 is made up of 15 amino acids. Written as DNA, the CDR3 is TGTGCCAGCAGCAGAGGACAGGGGGCAGACACTGAAGCTTTCTTT. Protein product: CASSRGQGADTEAFF.

Remarks on this clonotype: This sequence may be a read error, since a much larger clone differs from it by one base. This chain joins TRBV25-1 and TRBJ2-7; perhaps TRBD2 as D (5 bases). Germline CDR1 reads MGHDK; CDR2 reads SYGVNS. Trimming shortened V by 7 bases and J by 6 bases, and 19 bases separated the two germline ends. The CDR3 has 14 residues. The CDR3 is CASTPTDARGEQYF. CDR3 DNA: TGTGCCAGCACCCCGACGGACGCCCGGGGCGAGCAGTACTTC.

This clonotype occurred a few times. The rearrangement joins TRBV6-6 to TRBJ2-1; 11 nucleotides match TRBD2. This CDR3 spans 17 amino acids. Germline V gene lookup returns CDR1 MNHNY and CDR2 SVGAGI (reference sequence). V shed 4 bases and J 6 bases; nucleotides not matched to a gene: 11. CDR3 nucleotides: TGTGCCAGCAGTTGGAAAGTTCTTAGCGGGGGGGCCAATGAGCAGTTCTTC. Amino acids: CASSWKVLSGGANEQFF.

The rearrangement uses TRBV7-9 and TRBJ2-1; 9 nucleotides align to TRBD2. Germline CDR1 and CDR2: SEHNR and FQNEAQ (reference sequence). The CDR3 spans 15 residues. The trim removed 4 bases at V and 5 bases at J, leaving 6 bases unmatched. CDR3 nucleotides: TGTGCCAGCAGCTCCGGACTAGCGTATAACAATGAGCAGTTCTTC. This sequence encodes CASSSGLAYNNEQFF.

This clonotype was recorded many times. The chain is built from TRBV28 and TRBJ2-1; 9 bases align to TRBD2. Germline V CDR1 and CDR2: MDHEN, SYDVKM. J was trimmed by 9 bases and V by 5 bases; bases with no gene match: 14. This CDR3 spans 16 amino acids. The CDR3 loop reads CASSPPGSGSLGEQFF. DNA for the CDR3: TGTGCCAGCAGTCCCCCCGGTAGCGGGAGTCTAGGTGAGCAGTTCTTC.

Comment on this clonotype: One base away lies a much larger clone, so this may be a sequencing read error. The chain employs TRBV6-5 and TRBJ2-6; D is unclear. The germline gives CDR1 MNHEY, CDR2 SVGAGI. V lost 8 bases to trimming and J lost 1 base, with 12 bases between them. This CDR3 has 15 amino acids. The CDR3 spells CASWPAPSGANVLTF. As DNA, the CDR3 is TGTGCCAGCTGGCCGGCCCCTTCTGGGGCCAACGTCCTGACTTTC.

The CDR3 region has the DNA TGTGCCAGCAGTTTTTTCGGACAGAACACCGGGGAGCTGTTTTTT. Protein sequence: CASSFFGQNTGELFF. This chain links TRBV27 with TRBJ2-2; D is perhaps TRBD1 (5 bases). Trimming pared 3 bases from V and 1 base from J, leaving 9 bases between. This CDR3 spans 15 amino acids. The germline V gene encodes CDR1 MNHEY and CDR2 SMNVEV (reference sequence).

This chain links TRBV18 with TRBJ2-1; 10 bases match TRBD2. Germline trimming cut 6 bases from V and 3 bases from J; bases unmatched to any gene: 14. The CDR3 extends over 18 amino acids. From germline, CDR1 is KGHSH and CDR2 LQKENI. The CDR3 loop is CASSSRGASGGLYNEQFF. The CDR3 DNA is TGTGCCAGCTCGTCACGAGGGGCTAGCGGGGGACTCTACAATGAGCAGTTCTTC.

The rearrangement uses TRBV18 and TRBJ2-3, with D perhaps TRBD2 (6 bases). CDR1 is KGHSH and CDR2 is LQKENI in the germline V gene. V gave up 0 bases and J gave up 0 bases, with 13 bases separating them. The CDR3 sequence is 17 residues long. The CDR3 coding sequence is TGTGCCAGCTCACCACCCGCCGGGAGCAGTAGCACAGATACGCAGTATTTT. The encoded protein is CASSPPAGSSSTDTQYF.

Ten or more counts support this clonotype. The rearrangement links TRBV4-3 to TRBJ2-3, with D perhaps matching TRBD2 (6 bases). This CDR3 has 16 amino acids. Between the trimmed V and J ends, which lost 0 bases and 6 bases, there was a span of 16 bases. In germline, CDR1 is LGHNA, CDR2 YSLEER. In nucleotides, the CDR3 is TGCGCCAGCAGCCAAGACGGGCGGGGTTTTGTTGATACGCAGTATTTT. Its protein is CASSQDGRGFVDTQYF.

This clonotype has a handful of counts. The gene calls are TRBV24-1 and TRBJ2-3; 8 bases line up with TRBD2. The CDR3 is made up of 16 amino acids. CDR1 is KGHDR and CDR2 is SFDVKD in the germline V gene. Unmatched junction bases numbered 7, after V lost 4 bases and J lost 2 bases. CDR3 in amino acids: CATSEATSGLTDTQYF. CDR3 DNA sequence: TGTGCCACCAGTGAGGCAACTAGCGGCCTCACAGATACGCAGTATTTT.

This clonotype was found many times. V usage is TRBV14 and J usage is TRBJ2-7; possible D gene TRBD2, 6 bases. This CDR3 region has 12 residues. The germline CDR1 and CDR2 sequences are SGHDN and FVKESK. Trimming took 2 bases from V and 6 from J, leaving 8 bases between them. This chain's CDR3 is CASSQPGSEQYF. The CDR3 nucleotides are TGTGCCAGCAGCCAACCCGGGAGCGAGCAGTACTTC.

Worth noting for this clonotype: A much larger clone is a single base away; this may be a read error. The chain combines TRBV4-1 with TRBJ1-5; tentatively, D is TRBD1 (5 bases). Between the trimmed V and J ends, which lost 4 bases and 2 bases, there was a span of 12 bases. The CDR3 is 15 amino acids. The V gene's germline CDR1 is MGHRA and CDR2 YSYEKL. DNA for the CDR3: TGCGCCAGCAGCCTGGGACCGTTTGGCAATCAGCCCCAGCATTTT. This encodes CASSLGPFGNQPQHF.

This clonotype was seen more than once but under ten times. The genes are TRBV7-9 and TRBJ2-1; 10 positions agree with TRBD2. This CDR3 has 16 amino acids. Germline loops: CDR1 SEHNR, CDR2 FQNEAQ (reference sequence). J gave up 8 bases and V 2 bases, and 9 bases lay outside the gene matches. The CDR3 nucleotides read TGTGCCAGCAGCTTAACCCTAGCGGGAGTTGTGTATGAGCAGTTCTTC. Its protein is CASSLTLAGVVYEQFF.